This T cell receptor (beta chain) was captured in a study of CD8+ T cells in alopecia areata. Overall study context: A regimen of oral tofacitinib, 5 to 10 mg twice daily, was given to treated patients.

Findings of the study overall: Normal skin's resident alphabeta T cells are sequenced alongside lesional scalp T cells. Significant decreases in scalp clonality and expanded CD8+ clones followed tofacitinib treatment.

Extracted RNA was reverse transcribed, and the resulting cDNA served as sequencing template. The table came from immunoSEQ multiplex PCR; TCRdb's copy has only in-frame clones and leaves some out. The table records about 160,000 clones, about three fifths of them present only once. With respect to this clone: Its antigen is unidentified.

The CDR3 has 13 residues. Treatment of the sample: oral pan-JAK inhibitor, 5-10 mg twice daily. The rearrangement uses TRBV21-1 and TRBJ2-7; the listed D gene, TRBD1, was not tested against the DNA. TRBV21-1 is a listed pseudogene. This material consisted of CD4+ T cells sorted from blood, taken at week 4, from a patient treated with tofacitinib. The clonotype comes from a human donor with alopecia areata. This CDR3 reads CASTGQGFYEQYF. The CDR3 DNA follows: TGTGCCAGCACCGGACAGGGTTTCTACGAGCAGTACTTC.